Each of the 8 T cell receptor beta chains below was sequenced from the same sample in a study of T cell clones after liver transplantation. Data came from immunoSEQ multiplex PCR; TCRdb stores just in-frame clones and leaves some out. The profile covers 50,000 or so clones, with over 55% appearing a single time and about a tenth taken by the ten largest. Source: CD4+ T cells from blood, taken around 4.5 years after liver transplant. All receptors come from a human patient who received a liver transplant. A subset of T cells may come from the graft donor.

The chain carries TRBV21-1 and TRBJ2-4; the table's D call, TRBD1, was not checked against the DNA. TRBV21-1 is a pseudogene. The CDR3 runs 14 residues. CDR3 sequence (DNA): TGTGCCAGCAGCCCCACTGGACAGAAAAACATTCAGTACTTC. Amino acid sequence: CASSPTGQKNIQYF.

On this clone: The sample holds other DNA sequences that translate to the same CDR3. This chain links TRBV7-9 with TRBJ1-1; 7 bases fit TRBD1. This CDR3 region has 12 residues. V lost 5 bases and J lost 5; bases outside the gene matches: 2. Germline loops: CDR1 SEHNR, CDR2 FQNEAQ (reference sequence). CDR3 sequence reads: CASSQTGTEAFF. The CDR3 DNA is TGTGCCAGCAGCCAGACAGGGACTGAAGCTTTCTTT.

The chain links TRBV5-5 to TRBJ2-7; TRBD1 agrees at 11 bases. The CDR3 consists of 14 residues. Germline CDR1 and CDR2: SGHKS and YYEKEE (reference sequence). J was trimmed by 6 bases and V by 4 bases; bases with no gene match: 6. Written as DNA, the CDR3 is TGTGCCAGCAGCGCATGGACAGGGGGCCTCGAGCAGTACTTC. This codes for CASSAWTGGLEQYF.

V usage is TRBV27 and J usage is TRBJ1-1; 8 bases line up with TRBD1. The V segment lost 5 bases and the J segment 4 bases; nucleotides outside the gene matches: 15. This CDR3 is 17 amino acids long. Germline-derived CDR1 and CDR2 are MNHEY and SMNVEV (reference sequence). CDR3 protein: CASSVDRGTQGVTEAFF. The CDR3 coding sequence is TGTGCCAGCAGTGTAGACAGGGGCACGCAGGGGGTCACTGAAGCTTTCTTT.

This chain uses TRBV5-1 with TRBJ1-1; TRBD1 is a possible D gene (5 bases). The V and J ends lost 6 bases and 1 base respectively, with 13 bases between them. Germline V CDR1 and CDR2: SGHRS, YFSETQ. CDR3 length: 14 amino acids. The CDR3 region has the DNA TGCGCCAGCACCAAGGGACCGGGGAACACTGAAGCTTTCTTT. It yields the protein CASTKGPGNTEAFF.

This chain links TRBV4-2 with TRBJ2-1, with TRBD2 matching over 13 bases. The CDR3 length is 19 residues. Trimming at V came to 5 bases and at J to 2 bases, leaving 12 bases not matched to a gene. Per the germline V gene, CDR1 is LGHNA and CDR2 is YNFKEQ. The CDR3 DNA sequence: TGTGCCAGCAGCTACACTAGCGGGGGGGCCGTACCCACCTACAATGAGCAGTTCTTC. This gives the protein CASSYTSGGAVPTYNEQFF.

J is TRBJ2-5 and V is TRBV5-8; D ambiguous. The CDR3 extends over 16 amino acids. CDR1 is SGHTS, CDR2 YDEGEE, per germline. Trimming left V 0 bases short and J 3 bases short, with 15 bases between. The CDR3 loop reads CASSLDGRPDEETQYF. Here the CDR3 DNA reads TGTGCCAGCAGCTTGGATGGACGCCCGGACGAAGAGACCCAGTACTTC.

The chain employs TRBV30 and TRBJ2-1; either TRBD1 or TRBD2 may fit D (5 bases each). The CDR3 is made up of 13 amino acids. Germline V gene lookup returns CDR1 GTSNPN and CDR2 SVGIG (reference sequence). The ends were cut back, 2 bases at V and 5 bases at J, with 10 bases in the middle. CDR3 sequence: CAWSLGGHNEQFF. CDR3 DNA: TGTGCCTGGAGTCTTGGGGGACACAATGAGCAGTTCTTC. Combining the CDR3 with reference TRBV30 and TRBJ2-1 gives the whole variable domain SQTIHQWPATLVQPVGSPLSLECTVEGTSNPNLYWYRQAAGRGLQLLFYSVGIGQISSEVPQNLSASRPQDRQFILSSKKLLLSDSGFYLCAWSLGGHNEQFFGPGTRLTVL.